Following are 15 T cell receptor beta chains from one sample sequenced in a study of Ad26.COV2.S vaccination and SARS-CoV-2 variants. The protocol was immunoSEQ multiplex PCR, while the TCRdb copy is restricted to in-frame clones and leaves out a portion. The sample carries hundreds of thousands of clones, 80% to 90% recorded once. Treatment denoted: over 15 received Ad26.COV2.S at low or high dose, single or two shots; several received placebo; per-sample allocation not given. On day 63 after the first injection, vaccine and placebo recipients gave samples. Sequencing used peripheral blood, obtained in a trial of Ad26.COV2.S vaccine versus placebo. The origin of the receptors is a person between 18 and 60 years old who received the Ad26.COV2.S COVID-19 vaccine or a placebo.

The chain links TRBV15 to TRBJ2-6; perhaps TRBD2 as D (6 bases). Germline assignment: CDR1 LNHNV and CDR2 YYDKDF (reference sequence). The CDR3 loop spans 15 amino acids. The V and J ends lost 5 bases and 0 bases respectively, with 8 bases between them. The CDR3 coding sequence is TGTGCCACCAGCGGCGGGGACTCTGGGGCCAACGTCCTGACTTTC. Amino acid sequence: CATSGGDSGANVLTF.

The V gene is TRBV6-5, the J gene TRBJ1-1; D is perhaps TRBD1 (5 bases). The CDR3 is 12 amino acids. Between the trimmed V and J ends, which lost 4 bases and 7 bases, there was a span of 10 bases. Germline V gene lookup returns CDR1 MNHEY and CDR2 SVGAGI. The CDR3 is CASSLTRGEAFF. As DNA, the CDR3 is TGTGCCAGCAGTTTGACTAGGGGTGAAGCTTTCTTT.

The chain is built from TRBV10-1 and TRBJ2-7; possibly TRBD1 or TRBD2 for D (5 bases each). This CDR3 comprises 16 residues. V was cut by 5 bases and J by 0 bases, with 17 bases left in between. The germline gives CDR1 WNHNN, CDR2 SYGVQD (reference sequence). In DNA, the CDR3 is TGCGCCAGCAGTCCGGGTGGGGGTCCTAGCTCCTACGAGCAGTACGTC. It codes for CASSPGGGPSSYEQYV.

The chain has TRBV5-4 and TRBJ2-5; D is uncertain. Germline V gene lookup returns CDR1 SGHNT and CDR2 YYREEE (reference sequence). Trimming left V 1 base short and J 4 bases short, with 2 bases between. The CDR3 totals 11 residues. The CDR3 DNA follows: TGTGCCAGCAGCTTGAGAGAGACCCAGTACTTC. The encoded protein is CASSLRETQYF.

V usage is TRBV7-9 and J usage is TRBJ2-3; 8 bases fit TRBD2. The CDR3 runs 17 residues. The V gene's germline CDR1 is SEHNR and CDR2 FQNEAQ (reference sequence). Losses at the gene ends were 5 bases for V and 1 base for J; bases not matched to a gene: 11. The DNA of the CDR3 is TGTGCCAGCAGCCAGGGCCCGGGGGGGCCTGGCACAGATACGCAGTATTTT. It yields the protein CASSQGPGGPGTDTQYF.

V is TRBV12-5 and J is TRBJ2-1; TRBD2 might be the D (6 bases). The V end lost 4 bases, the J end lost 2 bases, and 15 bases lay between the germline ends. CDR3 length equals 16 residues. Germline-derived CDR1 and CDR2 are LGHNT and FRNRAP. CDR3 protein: CASGSWFAGTYNEQFF. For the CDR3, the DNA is TGTGCTAGTGGTTCGTGGTTCGCGGGGACCTACAATGAGCAGTTCTTC.

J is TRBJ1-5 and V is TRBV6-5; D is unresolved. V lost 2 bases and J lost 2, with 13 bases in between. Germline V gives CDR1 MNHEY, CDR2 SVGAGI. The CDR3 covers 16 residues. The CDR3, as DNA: TGTGCCAGCAGTTACACGGACGGTGGAGGCAATCAGCCCCAGCATTTT. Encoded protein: CASSYTDGGGNQPQHF.

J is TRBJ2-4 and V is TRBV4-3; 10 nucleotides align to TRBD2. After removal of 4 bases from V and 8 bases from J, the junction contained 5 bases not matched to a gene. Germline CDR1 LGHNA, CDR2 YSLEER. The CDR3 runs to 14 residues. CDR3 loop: CASSLASGSYIQYF. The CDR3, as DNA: TGCGCCAGCAGCCTAGCTAGCGGGAGTTACATTCAGTACTTC.

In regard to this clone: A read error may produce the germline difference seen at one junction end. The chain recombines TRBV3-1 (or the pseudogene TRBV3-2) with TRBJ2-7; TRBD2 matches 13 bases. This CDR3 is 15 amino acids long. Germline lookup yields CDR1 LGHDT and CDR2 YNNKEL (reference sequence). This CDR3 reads CASRQGLAGDYEQYF. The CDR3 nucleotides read TGTGCCAGCAGACAAGGACTAGCGGGGGACTACGAGCAGTACTTC.

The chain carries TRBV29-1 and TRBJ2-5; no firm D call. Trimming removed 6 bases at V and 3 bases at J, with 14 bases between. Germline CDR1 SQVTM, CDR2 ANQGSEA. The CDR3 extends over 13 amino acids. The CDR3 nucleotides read TGCAGCGTCTCTGGACGGTTGAAAGAGACCCAGTACTTC. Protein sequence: CSVSGRLKETQYF.

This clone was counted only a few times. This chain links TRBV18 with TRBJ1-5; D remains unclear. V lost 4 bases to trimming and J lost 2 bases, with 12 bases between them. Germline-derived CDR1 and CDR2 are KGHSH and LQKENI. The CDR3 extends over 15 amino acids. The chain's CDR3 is CASSRRWDGNQPQHF. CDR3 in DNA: TGTGCCAGCTCACGCCGTTGGGATGGCAATCAGCCCCAGCATTTT.

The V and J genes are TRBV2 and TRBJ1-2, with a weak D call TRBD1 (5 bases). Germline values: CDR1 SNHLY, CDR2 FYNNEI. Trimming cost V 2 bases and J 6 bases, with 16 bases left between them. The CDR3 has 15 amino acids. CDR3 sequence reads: CASSETGRNLDGYTF. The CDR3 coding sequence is TGTGCCAGCAGTGAAACGGGACGGAACTTAGATGGCTACACCTTC.

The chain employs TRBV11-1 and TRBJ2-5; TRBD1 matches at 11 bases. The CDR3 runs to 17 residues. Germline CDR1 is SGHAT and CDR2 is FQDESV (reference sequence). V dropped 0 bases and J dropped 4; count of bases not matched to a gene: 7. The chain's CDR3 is CASSLARGQGAPETQYF. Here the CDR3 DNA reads TGTGCCAGCAGCTTAGCGCGCGGACAGGGGGCCCCAGAGACCCAGTACTTC.

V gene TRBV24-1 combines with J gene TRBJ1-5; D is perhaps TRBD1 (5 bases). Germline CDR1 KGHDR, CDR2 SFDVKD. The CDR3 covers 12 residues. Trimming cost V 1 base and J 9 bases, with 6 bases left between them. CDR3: CATSDFGGPQHF. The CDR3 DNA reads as TGTGCCACCAGTGATTTCGGGGGGCCCCAGCATTTT.

CDR3 in amino acids: CASSPYQGADEQYF. CDR3 nucleotide sequence: TGTGCCAGCTCACCTTACCAGGGGGCTGACGAGCAGTACTTC. The chain carries TRBV18 and TRBJ2-7; TRBD1 agrees at 8 bases. The germline gives CDR1 KGHSH, CDR2 LQKENI. The CDR3 contains 14 residues. The V segment lost 3 bases and the J segment 5 bases; nucleotides outside the gene matches: 6.